This T cell receptor beta chain emerged from a study of regulatory T cells in long-lasting Graves disease. This clonotype was counted ten times or more. The time point: newly diagnosed GD, antithyroid drugs for less than 3 months. The TCR library used RNA extracted from PBMCs. CDR3-region Arm-PCR and iRepertoire HTBI primers produced the TCR beta libraries. MiXCR was run by TCRdb on the multiplex PCR reads, yielding one entry per CDR3 protein. Among roughly 610,000 distinct CDR3 sequences listed, around 16% were seen once. V was pared by 0 bases and J by 4 bases, with 19 bases between. Germline values: CDR1 DFQATT, CDR2 SNEGSKA (reference sequence). CDR3 length: 16 residues. This same sample was also taken into another study, of T cells in Graves' hyperthyroidism and ophthalmopathy. From that study: Before onset, by a median of about six months, the model predicted ophthalmopathy.

The gene calls are TRBV20-1 and TRBJ2-7, with D perhaps given as TRBD1 or TRBD2 (5 bases each). This receptor was taken from a man aged 18 to 35 with Graves disease. The sample was peripheral blood mononuclear cells (PBMCs), taken at new diagnosis, from a patient treated with antithyroid drugs. Here the CDR3 reads CSARDGGGGVGYEQYF. CDR3 sequence (DNA): TGCAGTGCTAGAGATGGCGGTGGGGGAGTGGGTTACGAGCAGTACTTC.